The 15 T cell receptor beta chains reported below all come from one sample, sequenced in a study of blood T cells in healthy people across ages. A sample-barcoded 5' primer and a J-beta primer mix were used in a second PCR of roughly 6 to 11 cycles. TCRdb re-derived calls from the 5' RACE reads in MiXCR, one entry per CDR3 protein. Of fewer than 1,000,000 distinct CDR3 sequences listed, around 43% are singletons. Sequencing was done on a sample of blood. These receptors originate from a man between 60 and 75 years old in good health.

This clonotype was detected a few times. This rearrangement joins TRBV7-3 to TRBJ1-6, with D unclear. The germline gives CDR1 SGHTA, CDR2 FQGTGA. V lost 0 bases to trimming and J lost 5 bases, with 2 bases between them. The CDR3 totals 13 residues. The CDR3 nucleotides read TGTGCCAGCAGCTTAACGAATAATTCACCCCTCCACTTT. Translating gives CASSLTNNSPLHF.

The chain couples TRBV25-1 to TRBJ1-2; D is perhaps TRBD1 (5 bases). The CDR3 contains 14 residues. Germline assignment: CDR1 MGHDK and CDR2 SYGVNS. V lost 7 bases and J 6 bases, leaving 18 bases between the germline ends. CDR3 amino acids: CASIGAASGNGYTF. The DNA for the CDR3 is TGTGCCAGCATCGGGGCGGCGAGCGGAAATGGCTACACCTTC.

This clonotype has only a few counts. The chain carries TRBV12-3 or TRBV12-4 and TRBJ2-4; TRBD1 agrees at 8 bases. The DNA end is more similar to TRBJ2-5, so the J call may be wrong. The length of the CDR3 is 13 residues. DNA of the CDR3: TGTGCCAGCAGACCGGACAGGGTAGAGACCCAGTACTTC. Amino acid sequence: CASRPDRVETQYF.

The chain is built from TRBV20-1 and TRBJ2-5; 13 bases are shared with TRBD2. The J call is doubtful: the DNA matches TRBJ2-7 better. Germline V lookup: CDR1 DFQATT, CDR2 SNEGSKA (reference sequence). The length of the CDR3 is 15 residues. For the CDR3, the DNA is TGCAGTGCTAGAGCTACTAGCGGGGGGGCCCACGAGCAGTACTTC. Its translation is CSARATSGGAHEQYF.

This clonotype was picked up a small number of times. This chain uses TRBV4-3 with TRBJ2-1; 9 positions agree with TRBD1. The CDR3 is 14 residues long. From germline, CDR1 is LGHNA and CDR2 YSLEER. The V and J ends lost 4 bases and 8 bases, in that order; junction bases with no gene match: 6. CDR3 amino acids: CASSPQQGAYEQFF. CDR3 bases: TGCGCCAGCAGCCCCCAACAGGGGGCCTATGAGCAGTTCTTC.

Note on this clonotype: The junction departs from germline at one end; a sequencing error may be responsible. This sequence joins TRBV11-2 and TRBJ2-7; perhaps TRBD2 as D (5 bases). The CDR3 totals 13 residues. CDR1 is SGHAT, CDR2 FQNNGV, per germline. DNA for the CDR3: TGTGCCAGCAGCGTAGAGCCGGGAAGCGAGCAGTACTTC. Translation gives CASSVEPGSEQYF.

The chain combines TRBV7-8 with TRBJ1-2, with D unresolved. CDR3 length: 14 amino acids. CDR1 is SGHVS, CDR2 FQNEAQ, per germline. Trimming shortened V by 0 bases and J by 2 bases, and 7 bases separated the two germline ends. The CDR3 sequence is CASSLAGRNYGYTF. CDR3 DNA sequence: TGTGCCAGCAGCTTAGCAGGGAGGAACTATGGCTACACCTTC.

The chain links TRBV4-1 to TRBJ1-5; 8 positions match TRBD1. CDR1 is MGHRA, CDR2 YSYEKL, per germline. With V trimmed by 6 bases and J by 1 base, 5 bases remained unmatched. CDR3 length: 15 amino acids. In nucleotides, the CDR3 is TGCGCCAGCAGTTGGACAGGGCTAAGCAATCAGCCCCAGCATTTT. Translating it yields CASSWTGLSNQPQHF.

This chain uses TRBV20-1 with TRBJ2-3; D is perhaps TRBD1 (6 bases). The ends were cut back, 0 bases at V and 2 bases at J, with 9 bases in the middle. Germline assignment: CDR1 DFQATT and CDR2 SNEGSKA (reference sequence). This CDR3 is 14 amino acids long. The CDR3 reads CSAREDSFTDTQYF. CDR3 DNA sequence: TGCAGTGCTAGAGAGGACAGTTTCACAGATACGCAGTATTTT.

The chain is built from TRBV11-2 and TRBJ2-1; no definite D call. The V end was cut by 1 base, the J end by 0 bases, with 7 bases between. The CDR3 length is 15 residues. The germline V gene has CDR1 SGHAT and CDR2 FQNNGV. CDR3: CASSLATLSYNEQFF. The CDR3 bases are TGTGCCAGCAGCTTAGCCACCCTCTCCTACAATGAGCAGTTCTTC.

This clonotype was recorded many times. The chain joins TRBV2 to TRBJ2-3; D remains unclear. The CDR3 covers 11 residues. Looked up from germline, CDR1 is SNHLY and CDR2 is FYNNEI. The ends were cut back, 6 bases at V and 6 bases at J, with 7 bases in the middle. The CDR3 region is CASRLMDTQYF. The CDR3 region has the DNA TGTGCCAGCAGACTGATGGATACGCAGTATTTT.

This clonotype was found a few times. The CDR3 DNA reads TGTGCCAGCAGCCAAGGGGACAGATTAGCCAAAAACATTCAGTACTTC. Its protein product is CASSQGDRLAKNIQYF. The rearrangement uses TRBV4-2 and TRBJ2-4; TRBD1 aligns across 7 bases. The CDR3 loop spans 16 amino acids. Germline V gene sequence: CDR1 LGHNA, CDR2 YNFKEQ. Unmatched junction bases numbered 3, after V lost 1 base and J lost 0 bases.

The J gene is TRBJ2-3, the V gene TRBV7-3, with D perhaps matching TRBD1 (6 bases). This CDR3 contains 15 residues. Germline loops: CDR1 SGHTA, CDR2 FQGTGA. V was pared by 4 bases and J by 3 bases, with 14 bases between. In DNA form, the CDR3 reads TGTGCCAGCAGCTCATACGGACAGACGACAGATACGCAGTATTTT. Translation gives CASSSYGQTTDTQYF.

The V and J genes are TRBV5-1 and TRBJ2-7, with a weak D call TRBD1 (5 bases). V was cut by 0 bases and J by 1 base, with 11 bases left in between. CDR1 and CDR2 from the germline V gene are SGHRS and YFSETQ. This CDR3 comprises 15 residues. The CDR3 loop is CASSLAGYRSYEQYF. CDR3 nucleotide sequence: TGCGCCAGCAGCTTGGCCGGGTACAGGTCCTACGAGCAGTACTTC. Full variable domain (remainder filled in from reference TRBV5-1 and TRBJ2-7): KAGVTQTPRYLIKTRGQQVTLSCSPISGHRSVSWYQQTPGQGLQFLFEYFSETQRNKGNFPGRFSGRQFSNSRSEMNVSTLELGDSALYLCASSLAGYRSYEQYFGPGTRLTVT.

The rearrangement joins TRBV11-2 to TRBJ1-2; D perhaps matches TRBD1 (6 bases). Trimming took off 5 bases at V and 4 bases at J, with 14 bases between the two ends. This CDR3 spans 14 amino acids. Germline CDR1 reads SGHAT; CDR2 reads FQNNGV. The CDR3 is CASSVGGGSYGYTF. The CDR3 nucleotides read TGTGCCAGCAGCGTAGGCGGGGGCTCCTATGGCTACACCTTC.